The subject of this entry is one T cell receptor beta chain. This entry belongs to a study of blood T cell repertoires in COVID-19. About the research overall: Sources were T cells, B-cell-depleted T cells, or PBMCs; the material itself was cDNA or gDNA.

Germline V lookup: CDR1 MNHEY, CDR2 SVGEGT. The CDR3 length is 18 residues. V lost 5 bases and J lost 3; bases outside the gene matches: 9. Here immunoSEQ multiplex PCR was the method, and the copy in TCRdb shows in-frame clones only, minus some. Here the sample spans around 100,000 clones, around four fifths being singletons. The rearrangement links TRBV6-2 or TRBV6-3 to TRBJ2-1; 14 bases line up with TRBD2. The clonotype comes from a human donor in a cohort sampled during active COVID-19. The sequenced sample was peripheral blood. In nucleotides, the CDR3 is TGTGCCAGCAGTCGGACTAGCGGGGGGACATACTTCTACAATGAGCAGTTCTTC. Translating gives CASSRTSGGTYFYNEQFF.